What follows is one T cell receptor beta chain and its context. Its antigen is unidentified. Primers included in the PCR were 60 Vbeta and 13 Jbeta primers. Data came from immunoSEQ multiplex PCR; TCRdb stores just in-frame clones and leaves some out. The data show 110,000 to 150,000 clones, around 85% seen once. The sample belongs to a study of cytomegalovirus exposure and HLA in healthy donors. Study-level points and caveats: Analysis performed later showed TCR beta chains linked to HLA being more clonally expanded than equally common others. Among donors in an Asian-associated ancestry cluster, a later analysis reportedly found fewer N-insertions than the approximately 700-donor mean. Only CMV serostatus was available as immune exposure information. According to an earlier analysis, most TCR beta V segments yielded productive rearrangements about 87% or about 30% of the time.

The CDR3 is 15 amino acids. V shed 2 bases and J 4 bases; nucleotides not matched to a gene: 7. Germline CDR1 and CDR2: SGHNT and YYREEE (reference sequence). Sequenced: PBMCs. The rearrangement uses TRBV5-4 and TRBJ1-1, with TRBD1 identical over 8 bases. This clonotype originated in a man aged 40-50 years in good health and CMV-seropositive. In nucleotides, the CDR3 is TGTGCCAGCAGCTTAACGACAGGGGACCCCACTGAAGCTTTCTTT. Protein product: CASSLTTGDPTEAFF.